The 2 T cell receptor beta chains below were found in one sample sequenced in a study of blood T cells in healthy people across ages. For the second PCR, which ran for about 6 to 11 cycles, a sample-barcoded 5' primer and a J-beta primer mix were used. TCRdb fed the 5' RACE reads into MiXCR, producing one record per CDR3 protein. The table has 800,000 to 900,000 distinct CDR3 sequences, less than 80% seen once; the top ten hold about 30%. Sequencing was performed on blood. Every receptor here comes from a man aged 25-45 years in good health.

The chain uses TRBV7-2 and TRBJ2-5; 12 nucleotides match TRBD2. The CDR3 consists of 17 residues. CDR1 is SGHTA, CDR2 FQGNSA, per germline. Trimming at V came to 5 bases and at J to 3 bases, leaving 10 bases not matched to a gene. CDR3 sequence: CASSPHISSGGEETQYF. The CDR3 DNA sequence: TGTGCCAGCAGCCCGCACATCTCTAGCGGGGGGGAAGAGACCCAGTACTTC.

This clonotype appeared a single time. The chain recombines TRBV7-8 with TRBJ2-1, with D maybe TRBD2 (5 bases). This CDR3 spans 16 amino acids. The ends were cut back, 1 base at V and 7 bases at J, with 17 bases in the middle. Germline lookup yields CDR1 SGHVS and CDR2 FQNEAQ. This chain's CDR3 is CASSLGAGLPLNEQFF. DNA for the CDR3: TGTGCCAGCAGCTTAGGGGCGGGTTTACCGTTAAATGAGCAGTTCTTC.